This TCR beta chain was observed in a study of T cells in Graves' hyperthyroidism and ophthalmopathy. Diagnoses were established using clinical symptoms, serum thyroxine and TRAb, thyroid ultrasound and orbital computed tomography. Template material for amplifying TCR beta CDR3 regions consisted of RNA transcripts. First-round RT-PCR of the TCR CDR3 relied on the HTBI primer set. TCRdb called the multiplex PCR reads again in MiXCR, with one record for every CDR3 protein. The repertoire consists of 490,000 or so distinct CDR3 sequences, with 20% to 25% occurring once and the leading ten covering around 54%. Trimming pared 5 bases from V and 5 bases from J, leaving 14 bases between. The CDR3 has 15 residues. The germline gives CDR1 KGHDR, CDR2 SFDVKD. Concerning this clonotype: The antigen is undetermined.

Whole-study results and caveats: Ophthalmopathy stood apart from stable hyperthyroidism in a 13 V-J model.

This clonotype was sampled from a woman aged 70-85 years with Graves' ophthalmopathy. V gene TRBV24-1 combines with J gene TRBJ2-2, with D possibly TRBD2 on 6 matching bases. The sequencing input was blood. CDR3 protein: CATSGGQGRTGELFF. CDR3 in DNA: TGTGCCACCAGTGGAGGACAAGGGAGGACCGGGGAGCTGTTTTTT.